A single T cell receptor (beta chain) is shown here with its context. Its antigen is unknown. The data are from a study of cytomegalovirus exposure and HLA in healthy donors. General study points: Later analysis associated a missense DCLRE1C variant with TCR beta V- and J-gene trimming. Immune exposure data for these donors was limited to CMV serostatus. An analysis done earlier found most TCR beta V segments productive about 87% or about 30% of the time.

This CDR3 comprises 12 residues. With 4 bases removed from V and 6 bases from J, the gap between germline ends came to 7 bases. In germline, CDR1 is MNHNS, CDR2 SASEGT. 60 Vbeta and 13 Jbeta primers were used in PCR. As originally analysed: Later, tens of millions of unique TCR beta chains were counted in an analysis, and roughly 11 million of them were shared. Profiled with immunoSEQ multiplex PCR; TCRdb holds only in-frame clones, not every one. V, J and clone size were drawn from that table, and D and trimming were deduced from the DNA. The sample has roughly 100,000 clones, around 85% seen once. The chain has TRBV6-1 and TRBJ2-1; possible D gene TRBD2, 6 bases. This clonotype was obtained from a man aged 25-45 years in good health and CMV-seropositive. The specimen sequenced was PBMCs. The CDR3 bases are TGTGCCAGCAGTGTGGGGGGCAATGAGCAGTTCTTC. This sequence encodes CASSVGGNEQFF.